The 4 T cell receptor beta chains presented below share a single source sample, sequenced in a study of OX40 agonist ivuxolimab in advanced cancers. Libraries were prepared by immunoSEQ multiplex PCR; TCRdb keeps only in-frame clonotypes and omits some of them. Of about 25,000 clones listed, 70% to 80% are singletons. Source: CD4+ or CD8+ T cells sorted from blood, taken in a trial of the OX40 agonist ivuxolimab. Receptor source: an adult with an advanced solid tumor such as melanoma, head and neck, liver or kidney cancer.

The V gene is TRBV25-1, the J gene TRBJ2-2; TRBD1 matches at 7 bases. The CDR3 covers 15 residues. With V trimmed by 1 base and J by 4 bases, 3 bases remained unmatched. CDR1 and CDR2 (germline): MGHDK, SYGVNS. The CDR3 spells CASSESTGSTGELFF. For the CDR3, the DNA is TGTGCCAGCAGTGAATCGACAGGGTCCACCGGGGAGCTGTTTTTT.

This chain links TRBV13 with TRBJ1-4; D unresolved. The CDR3 covers 16 residues. With 0 bases removed from V and 4 bases from J, the gap between germline ends came to 12 bases. In germline, CDR1 is PRHDT, CDR2 FYEKMQ (reference sequence). CDR3 region: CASSLGSWADNEKLFF. DNA of the CDR3: TGTGCCAGCAGCTTAGGAAGTTGGGCAGATAATGAAAAACTGTTTTTT.

V and J are TRBV9 and TRBJ2-1; TRBD2 is a possible D gene (6 bases). Germline assignment: CDR1 SGDLS and CDR2 YYNGEE. The CDR3 covers 18 residues. The V gene lost 4 bases and the J gene lost 0 bases, with 20 bases spanning the gap. DNA for the CDR3: TGTGCCAGCAGCATATTTCCCGTTGCGGGGAGCTCCTACAATGAGCAGTTCTTC. This encodes CASSIFPVAGSSYNEQFF.

The chain is built from TRBV27 and TRBJ1-5, with 7 nucleotides matching TRBD1. The CDR3 length is 16 residues. V lost 2 bases to trimming and J lost 0 bases; unmatched junction nucleotides: 4. Germline assignment: CDR1 MNHEY and CDR2 SMNVEV (reference sequence). DNA of the CDR3: TGTGCCAGCAGTTTACAGGGACAGTATAGCAATCAGCCCCAGCATTTT. As protein: CASSLQGQYSNQPQHF.